This T cell receptor beta chain came from a study of monozygotic twins with inflammatory bowel disease (dated by TCRdb to the late 2010s). The study in broad terms: The full study comprised some 30 monozygotic twin pairs: nine German pairs (four IBD-concordant, five IBD-discordant) and 19 IBD-discordant Danish pairs. The search for disease-associated traits relied mainly on comparing, within discordant pairs, IBD patients with their genetically identical healthy co-twins. Each individual had, on average, about 151 000 unique TCRalpha sequences and 181 000 unique TCRbeta sequences available for analysis. The paper as a whole reports these results and caveats: Because patients were on differing immunosuppressive treatments, the repertoires may have picked up extra background noise and inter-individual variability. Measured by the inverse Simpson index, TCRbeta repertoire diversity was lower in IBD patients than in their healthy co-twins. No single strong signal or clonotype linked to IBD turned up in the results, so the idea that one exists was not supported. The analysis was unable to tell different T cell subtypes apart. Repertoire similarity did not differ between concordant and discordant twins, which could be due to limited statistical power. Fewer clonotypes were shared with other individuals by IBD patients than by healthy twins, most markedly in patients showing signs of disease activity.

CDR1 and CDR2 are drawn from the germline V gene: SGDLS, YYNGEE. CDR3 length: 15 amino acids, cysteine to phenylalanine. The nucleotide record is missing. A word on this clonotype: No cognate antigen has been identified for it.

The method was 5' RACE. For each TCR library, around 3,800 ng of total RNA was used. For each sample, cDNA synthesis with SMARTScribe reverse transcriptase was split into eight separate reactions. Unique molecular identifiers containing a 6-nucleotide sample barcode were introduced through template switching during cDNA synthesis. Two nested PCRs of approximately 16 and 9 cycles amplified the TCRalpha and TCRbeta cDNA, and bead purification followed each PCR. Before amplification, cDNA was treated with uracil DNA-glycosylase and purified using the QIAquick PCR purification kit. The second PCR was the step at which Illumina TruSeq-compatible adapters and sample-specific barcodes were added. TapeStation and Qubit were used to check library quality and concentration, and approximately 5.4 ng of each library was pooled. The pooled libraries were sequenced with 2 x 100 bp reads and custom sequencing primers on an Illumina HiSeq2500 single-index Rapid Run. The published analysis was carried out like this. UMI-based consensus assembly with MiGEC version 1.2.6 was used to correct PCR and sequencing errors. MiXCR version 2.1.1 was used for V(D)J alignment, clonotype assembly and CDR3 extraction. Gene usage, clonotype sharing and MAIT/NKT TCR abundance were normalised by analysing the top 1000, 10 000 and 20 000 clonotypes per sample. Diversity was computed as the inverse Simpson index with the vegan R package after downsampling to 27 000 UMIs. Paired Mann-Whitney U tests on discordant twin pairs were used, with Benjamini-Hochberg multiple-testing correction. The reads underwent TCRdb reprocessing, giving one record for each CDR3 protein sequence and no DNA. It is TCRdb's table, rather than the study itself, that gives the V and J calls and clone size. The table for this sample lists about 330,000 distinct CDR3 sequences. The top ten clones comprise approximately 2% of the sample.

From each donor, an approximately 2.5 ml peripheral blood sample was collected into PAXgene tubes and kept at -80 degrees C. Without any T cell sorting, total RNA was extracted from whole blood using the PAXgene blood miRNA kit on an automated QIAcube. Deep TCRalpha and TCRbeta repertoire profiling with unique molecular barcoding was performed on peripheral blood of monozygotic twin pairs concordant or discordant for inflammatory bowel disease. Smoking habits were recorded for all twin pairs, and individuals were classified as current, former or never smokers. The source is a human donor with ulcerative colitis or Crohn's disease, or a healthy co-twin of an affected twin (not recorded which). Sample: blood. Rearrangement joined TRBV9 to TRBJ2-7. The CDR3 has the sequence CASSVTPLATYEQYF.